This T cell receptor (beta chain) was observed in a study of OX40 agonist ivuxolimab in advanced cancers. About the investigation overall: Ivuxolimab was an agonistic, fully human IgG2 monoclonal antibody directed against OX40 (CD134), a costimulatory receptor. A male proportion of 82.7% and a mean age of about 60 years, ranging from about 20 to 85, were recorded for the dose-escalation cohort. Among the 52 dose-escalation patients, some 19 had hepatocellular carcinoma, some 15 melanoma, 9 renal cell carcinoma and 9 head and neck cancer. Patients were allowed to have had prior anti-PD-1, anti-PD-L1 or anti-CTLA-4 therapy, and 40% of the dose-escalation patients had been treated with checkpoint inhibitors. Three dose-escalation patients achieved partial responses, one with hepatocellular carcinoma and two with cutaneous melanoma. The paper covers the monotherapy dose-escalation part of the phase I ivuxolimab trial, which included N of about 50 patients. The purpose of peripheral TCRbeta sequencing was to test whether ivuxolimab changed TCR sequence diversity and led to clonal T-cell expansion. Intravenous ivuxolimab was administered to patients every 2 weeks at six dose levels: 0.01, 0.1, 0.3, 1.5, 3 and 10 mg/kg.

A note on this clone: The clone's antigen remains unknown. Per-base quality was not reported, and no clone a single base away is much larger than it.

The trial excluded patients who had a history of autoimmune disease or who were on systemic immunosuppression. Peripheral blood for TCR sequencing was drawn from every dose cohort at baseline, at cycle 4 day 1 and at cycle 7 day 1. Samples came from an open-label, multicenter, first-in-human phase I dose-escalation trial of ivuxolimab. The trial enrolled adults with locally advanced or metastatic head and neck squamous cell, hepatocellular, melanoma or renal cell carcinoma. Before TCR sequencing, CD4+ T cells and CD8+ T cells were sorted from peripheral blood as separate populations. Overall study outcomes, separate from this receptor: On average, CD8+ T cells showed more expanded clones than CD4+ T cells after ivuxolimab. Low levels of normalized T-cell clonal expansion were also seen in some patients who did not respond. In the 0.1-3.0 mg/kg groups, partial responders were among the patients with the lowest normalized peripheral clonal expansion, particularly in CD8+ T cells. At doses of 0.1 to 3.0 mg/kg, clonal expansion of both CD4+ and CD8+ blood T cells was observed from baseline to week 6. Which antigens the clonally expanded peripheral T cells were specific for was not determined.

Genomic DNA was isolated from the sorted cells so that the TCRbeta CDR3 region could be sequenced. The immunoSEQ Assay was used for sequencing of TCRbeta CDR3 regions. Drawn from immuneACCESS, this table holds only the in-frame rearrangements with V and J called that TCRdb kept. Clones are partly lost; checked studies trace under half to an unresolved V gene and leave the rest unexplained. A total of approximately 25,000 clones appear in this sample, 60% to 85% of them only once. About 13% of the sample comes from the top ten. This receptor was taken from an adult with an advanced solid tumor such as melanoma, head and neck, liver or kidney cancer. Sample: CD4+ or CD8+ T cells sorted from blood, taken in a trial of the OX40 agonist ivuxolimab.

The CDR3 region has the sequence CASSPQGIGELFF. Here is the DNA: TGTGCCAGTAGTCCGCAGGGGATCGGGGAGCTGTTTTTT. The chain is assembled from TRBV19 and TRBJ2-2, with a weak D call of TRBD1 (6 bases match). The V end loses 5 bases and the J end loses 7 bases, and a stretch of 11 bases separates them. From cysteine to phenylalanine, the CDR3 is 13 amino acids long. Just the 39-base CDR3 DNA is kept, in frame starting at base 1. Looking up the germline V gene (reference sequence) yields CDR1 LNHDA and CDR2 SQIVND.